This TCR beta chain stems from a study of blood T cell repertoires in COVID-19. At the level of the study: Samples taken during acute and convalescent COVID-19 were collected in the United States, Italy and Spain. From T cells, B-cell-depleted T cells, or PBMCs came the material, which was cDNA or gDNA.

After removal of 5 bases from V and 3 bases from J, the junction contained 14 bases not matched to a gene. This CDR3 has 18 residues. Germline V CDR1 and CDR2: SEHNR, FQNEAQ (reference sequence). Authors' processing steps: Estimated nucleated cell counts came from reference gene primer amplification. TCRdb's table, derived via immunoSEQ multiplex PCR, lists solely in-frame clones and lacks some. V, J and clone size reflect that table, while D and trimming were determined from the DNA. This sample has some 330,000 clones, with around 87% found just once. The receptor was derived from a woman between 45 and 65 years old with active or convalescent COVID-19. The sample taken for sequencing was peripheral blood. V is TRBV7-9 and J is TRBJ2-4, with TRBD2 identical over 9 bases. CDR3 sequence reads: CASSPPLTSGPGKNIQYF. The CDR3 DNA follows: TGTGCCAGCAGCCCCCCTTTAACTAGCGGGCCAGGCAAAAACATTCAGTACTTC.